In its sample, the clone carrying this TCR beta chain was seen once. The data were obtained in a study of blood T cell repertoires in COVID-19. The CDR3 is 19 amino acids. Sequencing was performed with immunoSEQ multiplex PCR; in TCRdb, only in-frame clones are kept and a portion is missing. The table shows more than 95,000 clones, with 85% to 90% occurring only once. The chain couples TRBV21-1 to TRBJ2-1; the table gives TRBD2 as D, unverified against the DNA. TRBV21-1 is a pseudogene. This TCR came from a human donor in a cohort sampled during active COVID-19. Sequencing was carried out using peripheral blood. The CDR3 sequence: CASSKEGLAGDRDLNEQFF. In DNA form, the CDR3 reads TGTGCCAGCAGCAAAGAAGGCCTAGCGGGAGATCGTGATCTCAATGAGCAGTTCTTC.